Listed here is a single T cell receptor beta chain. Its antigen is undetermined. V dropped 6 bases and J dropped 7 bases, with 12 bases sitting between them. The CDR3 extends over 12 amino acids. Germline CDR1 MNHEY, CDR2 SVGAGI. The entry originates in a study of T cells in localized non-small cell lung cancer. Findings and limits, study-wide: Of the top 100 tumor clones, median roughly 60 were in adjacent lung, approximately 29 among its top 100.

Sequencing was performed with immunoSEQ multiplex PCR; in TCRdb, only in-frame clones are kept and a portion is missing. The table records under 70,000 clones, about nine tenths of them present only once. The chain couples TRBV6-5 to TRBJ1-2; D ambiguous. This clonotype originated in a woman aged 40 to 75 with stage I lung adenocarcinoma. The sequenced sample was peripheral blood, obtained before any cancer treatment. The DNA for the CDR3 is TGTGCCAGCAGCACGAGACTTAGTGGCTACACCTTC. The encoded protein is CASSTRLSGYTF.